Presented here are 30 T cell receptor beta chains from one specimen sequenced in a study of blood T cell repertoires in COVID-19. The repertoire was sequenced with immunoSEQ multiplex PCR; TCRdb's copy has only in-frame clones and lacks some. The profile shows 130,000 or so clones, approximately 83% of them singletons. The sample comprised peripheral blood. The receptors originated from a human donor in a cohort sampled during active COVID-19.

V and J are TRBV29-1 and TRBJ2-3; no reliable D call. Deletions cut 3 bases from V and 2 bases from J, with 6 bases between. CDR3 length: 12 amino acids. Germline-derived CDR1 and CDR2 are SQVTM and ANQGSEA. The CDR3 DNA sequence: TGCAGCGTTGACGTAGCCACAGATACGCAGTATTTT. This gives the protein CSVDVATDTQYF.

The V call is TRBV6-6, the J call TRBJ1-3, with a tentative D call TRBD1 (5 bases). Germline-derived CDR1 and CDR2 are MNHNY and SVGAGI (reference sequence). The CDR3 spans 15 residues. Trimming pared 10 bases from V and 4 bases from J, leaving 20 bases between. Here the CDR3 reads CATSWGVLVGNTIYF. The CDR3, as DNA: TGTGCCACCTCCTGGGGCGTGCTAGTAGGAAACACCATATATTTT.

The chain employs TRBV18 and TRBJ2-3, with 9 nucleotides matching TRBD2. Germline CDR1 is KGHSH and CDR2 is LQKENI. CDR3 length: 15 amino acids. The J segment lost 6 bases and the V segment lost 8 bases, leaving 12 bases of the junction unmatched. The CDR3 reads CASLPRVAGADTQYF. In DNA, the CDR3 is TGTGCCAGCCTCCCTCGGGTAGCGGGGGCCGATACGCAGTATTTT.

The rearrangement uses TRBV25-1 and TRBJ2-2; TRBD2 might be the D (6 bases). The CDR3 length is 15 residues. V lost 5 bases to trimming and J lost 5 bases, with 15 bases between them. Germline loops: CDR1 MGHDK, CDR2 SYGVNS. DNA for the CDR3: TGTGCCAGCAGTTTCCCGGGAGTTCGGACCGGGGAGCTGTTTTTT. Encoded protein: CASSFPGVRTGELFF. The full variable domain, its missing parts supplied by reference TRBV25-1 and TRBJ2-2, is EADIYQTPRYLVIGTGKKITLECSQTMGHDKMYWYQQDPGMELHLIHYSYGVNSTEKGDLSSESTVSRIRTEHFPLTLESARPSHTSQYLCASSFPGVRTGELFFGEGSRLTVL.

The chain is built from TRBV5-1 and TRBJ2-3, with D tentatively TRBD1 (6 bases). The CDR3 runs 17 residues. Per germline, CDR1 SGHRS and CDR2 YFSETQ. The V gene lost 0 bases and the J gene lost 3 bases, with 17 bases spanning the gap. Written as DNA, the CDR3 is TGCGCCAGCAGCTTGGCAGTGGGGACAACTTCAACAGATACGCAGTATTTT. Protein: CASSLAVGTTSTDTQYF.

This chain joins TRBV28 and TRBJ1-4; tentative D call: TRBD1 (5 bases). CDR1 and CDR2 (germline): MDHEN, SYDVKM. This CDR3 has 14 residues. The germline V and J ends were trimmed by 5 bases and 3 bases, with 10 bases remaining between them. CDR3 sequence: CASSIGGPNEKLFF. CDR3 coding DNA: TGTGCCAGCAGTATCGGGGGTCCTAATGAAAAACTGTTTTTT.

CDR3 in DNA: TGTGCCAGCAGTTACTTATCACCGGGACAAAATTCACCCCTCCACTTT. Its translation is CASSYLSPGQNSPLHF. The chain combines TRBV6-5 with TRBJ1-6, with a possible D match to TRBD1 (6 bases). CDR1 is MNHEY and CDR2 is SVGAGI in the germline V gene. CDR3 length: 16 residues. V gave up 1 base and J gave up 7 bases, with 14 bases separating them.

The chain recombines TRBV2 with TRBJ2-7; 7 bases align to TRBD1. CDR3 length: 12 residues. The germline V gene has CDR1 SNHLY and CDR2 FYNNEI. The trim removed 7 bases at V and 2 bases at J, leaving 2 bases unmatched. In DNA form, the CDR3 reads TGTGCCAGCAACGACAGGGCCTACGAGCAGTACTTC. It is translated as CASNDRAYEQYF.

The rearrangement links TRBV19 to TRBJ1-1; possible D gene TRBD1, 6 bases. The CDR3 length is 15 residues. Germline assignment: CDR1 LNHDA and CDR2 SQIVND (reference sequence). The V gene lost 8 bases and the J gene lost 4 bases, with 20 bases spanning the gap. CDR3 sequence (DNA): TGTGCCAGTTGTCAATCAGGGGTAATTGGCACTGAAGCTTTCTTT. Its translation is CASCQSGVIGTEAFF.

This chain joins TRBV6-5 and TRBJ1-1; TRBD1 is a possible D gene (5 bases). CDR3 length: 16 residues. Germline values: CDR1 MNHEY, CDR2 SVGAGI. V was clipped by 1 base and J by 6 bases, with 18 bases between them. CDR3: CASSYLAGPQNPEAFF. The CDR3 nucleotides read TGTGCCAGCAGTTACTTAGCGGGACCCCAAAACCCTGAAGCTTTCTTT.

The rearrangement uses TRBV9 and TRBJ1-2; D is possibly TRBD1 (6 bases). Germline-derived CDR1 and CDR2 are SGDLS and YYNGEE. Deletions cut 0 bases from V and 6 bases from J, with 12 bases between. The CDR3 is made up of 14 amino acids. CDR3 in DNA: TGTGCCAGCAGCGTAGCACACAGGGAAGATGGCTACACCTTC. Translating it yields CASSVAHREDGYTF.

The chain has TRBV2 and TRBJ2-5, with D possibly matching TRBD2 (5 bases). This CDR3 is built from 14 residues. Trimming stripped 3 bases from V and 1 base from J, with 9 bases between. Germline CDR1 and CDR2: SNHLY and FYNNEI. The CDR3: CASSERAAQETQYF. The CDR3 coding sequence is TGTGCCAGCAGTGAGCGGGCCGCCCAAGAGACCCAGTACTTC.

This sequence joins TRBV29-1 and TRBJ1-1; no firm D call. This CDR3 comprises 13 residues. Germline V gene data show CDR1 as SQVTM and CDR2 as ANQGSEA. V was trimmed by 0 bases and J by 1 base, leaving 6 bases between them. The CDR3 DNA is TGCAGCGTTGAAGACCGGGAGAACACTGAAGCTTTCTTT. Translating gives CSVEDRENTEAFF.

This clone was seen just once. V and J are TRBV24-1 and TRBJ2-3; 8 nucleotides match TRBD1. There are 17 residues in the CDR3. With 4 bases clipped from V and 1 base from J, the junction kept 9 bases outside the gene matches. Per the germline V gene, CDR1 is KGHDR and CDR2 is SFDVKD. The CDR3 is CATSEPTGVGGTDTQYF. The CDR3 bases are TGTGCCACCAGTGAGCCGACAGGGGTGGGTGGCACAGATACGCAGTATTTT.

The chain couples TRBV11-3 to TRBJ2-2; no reliable D call. The CDR3 is made up of 14 amino acids. Germline CDR1 reads SGHNT; CDR2 reads YENEEA. Between the trimmed V and J ends, which lost 8 bases and 2 bases, there was a span of 12 bases. The CDR3 reads CASRHDYNTGELFF. DNA for the CDR3: TGTGCCAGCCGACATGATTACAACACCGGGGAGCTGTTTTTT.

The CDR3 is CASSFLGGAGELFF. The CDR3, as DNA: TGCGCCAGCAGCTTTTTGGGGGGAGCCGGGGAGCTGTTTTTT. This chain joins TRBV5-1 and TRBJ2-2; D may be TRBD2 (6 bases). Trimming stripped 2 bases from V and 6 bases from J, with 11 bases between. The CDR3 has 14 residues. Germline values: CDR1 SGHRS, CDR2 YFSETQ.

This clone was seen at least ten times. This chain connects TRBV28 to TRBJ2-7; D is possibly TRBD1 (6 bases). This CDR3 comprises 14 residues. CDR1 MDHEN and CDR2 SYDVKM come from the germline V gene. The V end was cut by 5 bases, the J end by 4 bases, with 15 bases between. The CDR3 protein is CASSRGQYFYEQYF. In nucleotides, the CDR3 is TGTGCCAGCAGTAGAGGACAGTATTTTTACGAGCAGTACTTC.

V is TRBV28 and J is TRBJ2-1, with unresolved D. Germline V gene sequence: CDR1 MDHEN, CDR2 SYDVKM. Trimming removed 6 bases from V and 0 bases from J, with 12 bases in between. The CDR3 is 15 residues long. In DNA form, the CDR3 reads TGTGCCAGCAGCTCCACCACATTCTCCTACAATGAGCAGTTCTTC. Translated, it gives CASSSTTFSYNEQFF.

V is TRBV19 and J is TRBJ1-5; D not certain. The V gene's germline CDR1 is LNHDA and CDR2 SQIVND (reference sequence). The CDR3 runs 14 residues. The ends were cut back, 3 bases at V and 2 bases at J, with 8 bases in the middle. CDR3 residues: CASSIGWGNQPQHF. For the CDR3, the DNA is TGTGCCAGTAGTATCGGGTGGGGCAATCAGCCCCAGCATTTT.

The genes are TRBV7-2 and TRBJ2-2, with 8 bases that match TRBD2. Germline loops: CDR1 SGHTA, CDR2 FQGNSA. V dropped 5 bases and J dropped 5; count of bases not matched to a gene: 10. The CDR3 loop spans 16 amino acids. CDR3: CASSPRISGITGELFF. The CDR3 DNA follows: TGTGCCAGCAGCCCCCGGATTAGCGGGATAACCGGGGAGCTGTTTTTT. Filled out from reference TRBV7-2 and TRBJ2-2, the complete variable domain reads GAGVSQSPSNKVTEKGKDVELRCDPISGHTALYWYRQSLGQGLEFLIYFQGNSAPDKSGLPSDRFSAERTGGSVSTLTIQRTQQEDSAVYLCASSPRISGITGELFFGEGSRLTVL.

The gene calls are TRBV2 and TRBJ2-7; D is possibly TRBD1 (7 bases). There are 14 residues in the CDR3. The germline gives CDR1 SNHLY, CDR2 FYNNEI. Between the trimmed V and J ends, which lost 8 bases and 2 bases, there was a span of 16 bases. The CDR3 loop is CASLAGQPPYEQYF. The CDR3 DNA follows: TGTGCCAGCTTGGCGGGACAGCCTCCCTACGAGCAGTACTTC.

The chain employs TRBV18 and TRBJ1-1, with 7 bases fitting TRBD1. The CDR3 covers 16 residues. The trim removed 2 bases at V and 0 bases at J, leaving 6 bases unmatched. Germline values: CDR1 KGHSH, CDR2 LQKENI. CDR3 coding DNA: TGTGCCAGCTCACCAGGGACAGCTTCCATGAACACTGAAGCTTTCTTT. Translating it yields CASSPGTASMNTEAFF.

This sequence joins TRBV5-8 and TRBJ1-1, with 8 bases fitting TRBD1. Germline values: CDR1 SGHTS, CDR2 YDEGEE. The trim removed 2 bases at V and 0 bases at J, leaving 3 bases unmatched. CDR3 length: 15 residues. CDR3: CASSLDRGLNTEAFF. The CDR3 DNA follows: TGTGCCAGCAGCTTAGACAGGGGTCTGAACACTGAAGCTTTCTTT.

The chain uses TRBV27 and TRBJ2-3; 13 bases fit TRBD2. Germline V lookup: CDR1 MNHEY, CDR2 SMNVEV (reference sequence). This CDR3 is 18 amino acids long. The J segment lost 3 bases and the V segment lost 8 bases, leaving 14 bases of the junction unmatched. The CDR3 sequence is CASLGTSGASRGTDTQYF. Written as DNA, the CDR3 is TGTGCCAGCCTAGGGACTAGCGGGGCGTCACGTGGGACAGATACGCAGTATTTT.

This clone has more than one count but fewer than ten. The chain carries TRBV13 and TRBJ2-7; 7 bases are shared with TRBD1. CDR3 length: 15 residues. Trimming cost V 5 bases and J 1 base; bases outside gene matches: 8. Per germline, CDR1 PRHDT and CDR2 FYEKMQ (reference sequence). Here the CDR3 reads CASSPYPGQSYEQYF. In DNA form, the CDR3 reads TGTGCCAGCAGCCCCTACCCGGGACAGTCCTACGAGCAGTACTTC.

The chain has TRBV11-1 and TRBJ2-7; tentative D call: TRBD1 (5 bases). Germline V lookup: CDR1 SGHAT, CDR2 FQDESV (reference sequence). The CDR3 has 14 residues. The germline V and J ends were trimmed by 1 base and 2 bases, with 9 bases remaining between them. This chain's CDR3 is CASSLESGPYEQYF. The CDR3 DNA sequence: TGTGCCAGCAGCTTAGAGTCAGGGCCCTACGAGCAGTACTTC. The full variable domain, completed using reference TRBV11-1 and TRBJ2-7, is EAEVAQSPRYKITEKSQAVAFWCDPISGHATLYWYRQILGQGPELLVQFQDESVVDDSQLPKDRFSAERLKGVDSTLKIQPAELGDSAMYLCASSLESGPYEQYFGPGTRLTVT.

This clone was seen a few times. The chain combines TRBV5-4 with TRBJ2-7, with a possible D match to TRBD2 (5 bases). V dropped 0 bases and J dropped 2 bases, with 12 bases sitting between them. Germline V gene data show CDR1 as SGHNT and CDR2 as YYREEE (reference sequence). This CDR3 has 15 residues. The CDR3 sequence: CASSLGGEIPYEQYF. The CDR3 DNA is TGTGCCAGCAGCTTGGGTGGGGAGATCCCCTACGAGCAGTACTTC.

Comments on this clone: One end of the junction does not line up with germline, which may come from a read error. This sequence joins TRBV7-8 and TRBJ2-5; 7 nucleotides line up with TRBD2. CDR3 length equals 19 residues. CDR1 is SGHVS, CDR2 FQNEAQ, per germline. The CDR3 reads CAGSARPAGGGQPQETQYF. The CDR3 DNA reads TGTGCCGGCAGCGCTAGACCCGCCGGCGGGGGTCAGCCCCAAGAGACCCAGTACTTC.

This chain connects TRBV5-1 to TRBJ1-6; D remains ambiguous. This CDR3 comprises 15 residues. Deletions cut 0 bases from V and 8 bases from J, with 12 bases between. CDR1 SGHRS and CDR2 YFSETQ come from the germline V gene. The CDR3 protein is CASSLETREDSPLHF. The CDR3, as DNA: TGCGCCAGCAGCTTGGAAACTAGGGAGGATTCACCCCTCCACTTT.

This rearrangement joins TRBV21-1 to TRBJ2-7; TRBD2, as called in the table, went unchecked against the DNA. TRBV21-1 is assigned pseudogene status. This CDR3 has 16 amino acids. The DNA for the CDR3 is TGTGCCAGCAGCCTGGAAAAAGGACTAGCGGGAGACGAGCAGTACTTC. Encoded protein: CASSLEKGLAGDEQYF.